These 6 T cell receptor beta chains were sequenced from one sample in a study of blood T cells in healthy people across ages. A J-beta primer mix and a sample-barcoded 5' primer were used in a second PCR of about 7 to 12 cycles. TCRdb independently ran MiXCR on the 5' RACE reads; one entry per CDR3 protein. Of fewer than 2,000,000 distinct CDR3 sequences listed, around 40% are singletons. The material sequenced was blood. The receptors come from a human donor in good health.

This clonotype has at least ten counts. The chain is built from TRBV5-1 and TRBJ2-7; the D gene is possibly TRBD1 (6 bases). CDR1 and CDR2 (germline): SGHRS, YFSETQ. V was shortened by 0 bases and J by 1 base, with 8 bases between the two germline ends. The CDR3 loop spans 14 amino acids. In DNA, the CDR3 is TGCGCCAGCAGCTTGGCAGGGGTTTCCTACGAGCAGTACTTC. Its translation: CASSLAGVSYEQYF.

In its sample, this clonotype was seen a few times. V usage is TRBV6-5 and J usage is TRBJ2-7; the D gene is possibly TRBD1 (6 bases). Germline-derived CDR1 and CDR2 are MNHEY and SVGAGI. Trimming cost V 0 bases and J 2 bases, with 11 bases left between them. This CDR3 is built from 15 residues. CDR3 sequence reads: CASSYSTGTPYEQYF. For the CDR3, the DNA is TGTGCCAGCAGTTACTCGACCGGGACACCCTACGAGCAGTACTTC.

This clonotype came up once. At one end the junction does not follow the germline gene, possibly because of a read error. This chain uses TRBV7-2 with TRBJ2-3; 7 bases align to TRBD1. CDR1 and CDR2 (germline): SGHTA, FQGNSA. There are 14 residues in the CDR3. The CDR3 DNA reads as TGTGCCGGCAGTGGGGACAGTGGGGCAGATACGCAGTATTTT. Its protein is CAGSGDSGADTQYF.

Comment on this clonotype: The junction does not match germline at one end; this may be a read error. In DNA, the CDR3 is TGTGCTCTAAGTGGTAGCAAGTCCCAAGGGACCCAGTACTTC. As protein: CALSGSKSQGTQYF. The chain links TRBV28 to TRBJ2-7; no firm D call. The DNA matches TRBJ2-5 better at its end, which makes the J call doubtful. The germline V gene encodes CDR1 MDHEN and CDR2 SYDVKM. This CDR3 comprises 14 residues.

This clonotype was counted a few times. This chain connects TRBV7-2 to TRBJ2-4; 8 positions match TRBD2. CDR3 size: 15 residues. Per the germline V gene, CDR1 is SGHTA and CDR2 is FQGNSA. After removal of 5 bases from V and 3 bases from J, the junction contained 6 bases not matched to a gene. The DNA for the CDR3 is TGTGCCAGCAGCCCCCCACGGGGGGGCAAAAACATTCAGTACTTC. This codes for CASSPPRGGKNIQYF.

The rearrangement joins TRBV6-2 or TRBV6-3 to TRBJ1-2, with D unclear. Trimming removed 5 bases at V and 7 bases at J, with 11 bases between. CDR3 length: 12 amino acids. The germline gives CDR1 MNHEY, CDR2 SVGEGT. CDR3 in DNA: TGTGCCAGCAGTGCGCGGAACGGTGGCTACACCTTC. This translates into CASSARNGGYTF.